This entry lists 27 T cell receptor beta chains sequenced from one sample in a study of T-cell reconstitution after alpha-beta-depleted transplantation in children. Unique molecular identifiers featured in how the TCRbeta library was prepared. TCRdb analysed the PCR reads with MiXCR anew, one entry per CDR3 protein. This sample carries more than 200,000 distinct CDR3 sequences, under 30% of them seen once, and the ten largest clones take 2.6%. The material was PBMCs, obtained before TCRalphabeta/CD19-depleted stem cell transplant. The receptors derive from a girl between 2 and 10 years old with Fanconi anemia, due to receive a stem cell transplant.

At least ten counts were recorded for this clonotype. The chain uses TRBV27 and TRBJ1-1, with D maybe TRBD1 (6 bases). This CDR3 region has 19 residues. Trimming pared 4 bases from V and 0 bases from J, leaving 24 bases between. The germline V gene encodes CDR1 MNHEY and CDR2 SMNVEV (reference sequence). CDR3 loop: CASSYFPNQGQGMNTEAFF. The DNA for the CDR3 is TGTGCCAGCAGTTATTTTCCAAATCAGGGCCAGGGGATGAACACTGAAGCTTTCTTT.

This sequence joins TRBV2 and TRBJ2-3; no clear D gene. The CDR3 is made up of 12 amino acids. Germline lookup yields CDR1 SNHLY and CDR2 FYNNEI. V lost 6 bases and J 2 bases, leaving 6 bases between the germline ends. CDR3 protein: CASRRYTDTQYF. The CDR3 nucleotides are TGTGCCAGCAGACGGTACACAGATACGCAGTATTTT.

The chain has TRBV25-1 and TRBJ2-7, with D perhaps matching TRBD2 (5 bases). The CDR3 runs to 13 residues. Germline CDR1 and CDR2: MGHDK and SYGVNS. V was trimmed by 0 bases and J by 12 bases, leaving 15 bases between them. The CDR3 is CASSEYLASRAYF. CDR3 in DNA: TGTGCCAGCAGTGAATATTTGGCTAGCCGGGCGTACTTC.

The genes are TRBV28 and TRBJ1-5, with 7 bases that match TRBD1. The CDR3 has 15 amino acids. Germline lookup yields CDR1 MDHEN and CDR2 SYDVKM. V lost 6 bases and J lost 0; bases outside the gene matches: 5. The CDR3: CASRDRSFSNQPQHF. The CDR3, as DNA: TGTGCCAGCAGGGACAGGAGTTTTAGCAATCAGCCCCAGCATTTT. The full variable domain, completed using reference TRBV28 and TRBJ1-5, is DVKVTQSSRYLVKRTGEKVFLECVQDMDHENMFWYRQDPGLGLRLIYFSYDVKMKEKGDIPEGYSVSREKKERFSLILESASTNQTSMYLCASRDRSFSNQPQHFGDGTRLSIL.

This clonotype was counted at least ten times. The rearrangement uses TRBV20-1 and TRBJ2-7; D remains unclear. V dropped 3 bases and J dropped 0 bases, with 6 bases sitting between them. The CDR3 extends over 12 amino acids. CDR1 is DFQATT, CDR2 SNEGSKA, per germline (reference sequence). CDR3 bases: TGCAGTGCTAGGCGCTTCTCCTACGAGCAGTACTTC. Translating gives CSARRFSYEQYF.

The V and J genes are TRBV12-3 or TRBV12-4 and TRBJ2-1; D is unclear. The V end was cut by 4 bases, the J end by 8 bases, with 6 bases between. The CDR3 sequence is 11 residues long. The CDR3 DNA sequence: TGTGCCAGCAGTTCCTTTCATGAGCAGTTCTTC. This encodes CASSSFHEQFF.

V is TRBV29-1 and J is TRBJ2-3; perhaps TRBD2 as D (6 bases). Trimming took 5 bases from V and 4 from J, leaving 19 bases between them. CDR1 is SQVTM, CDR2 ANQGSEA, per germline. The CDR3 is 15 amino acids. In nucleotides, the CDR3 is TGCAGCGTTAAGGGCGGCGGGACCAGAGCAGATACGCAGTATTTT. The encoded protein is CSVKGGGTRADTQYF.

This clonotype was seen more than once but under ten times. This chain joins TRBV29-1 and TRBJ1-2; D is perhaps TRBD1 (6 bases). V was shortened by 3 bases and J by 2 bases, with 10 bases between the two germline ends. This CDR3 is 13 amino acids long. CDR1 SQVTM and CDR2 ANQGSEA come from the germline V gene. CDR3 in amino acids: CSVDRGLNYGYTF. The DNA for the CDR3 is TGCAGCGTTGACAGGGGACTAAACTATGGCTACACCTTC.

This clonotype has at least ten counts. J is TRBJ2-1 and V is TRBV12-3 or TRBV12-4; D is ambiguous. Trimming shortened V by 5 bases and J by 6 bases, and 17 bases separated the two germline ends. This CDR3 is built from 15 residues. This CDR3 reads CASSETQRPSNEQFF. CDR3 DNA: TGTGCCAGCAGTGAGACCCAAAGGCCATCCAATGAGCAGTTCTTC.

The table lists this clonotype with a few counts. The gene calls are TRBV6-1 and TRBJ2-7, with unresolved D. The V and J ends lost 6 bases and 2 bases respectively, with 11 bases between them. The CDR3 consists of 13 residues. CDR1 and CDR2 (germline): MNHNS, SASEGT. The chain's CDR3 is CASSPANPYEQYF. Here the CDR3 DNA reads TGTGCCAGCAGCCCGGCGAACCCCTACGAGCAGTACTTC.

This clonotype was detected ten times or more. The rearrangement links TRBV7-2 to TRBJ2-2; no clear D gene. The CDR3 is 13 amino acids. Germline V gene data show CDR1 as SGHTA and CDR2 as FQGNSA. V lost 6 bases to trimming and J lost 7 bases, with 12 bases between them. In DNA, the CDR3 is TGTGCCAGCAGTCCCTTGCCCCTCGGGGAGCTGTTTTTT. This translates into CASSPLPLGELFF.

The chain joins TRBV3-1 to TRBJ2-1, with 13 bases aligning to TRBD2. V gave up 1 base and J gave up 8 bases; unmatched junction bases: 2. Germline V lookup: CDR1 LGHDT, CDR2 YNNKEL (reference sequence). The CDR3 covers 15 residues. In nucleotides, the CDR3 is TGTGCCAGCAGCCAAGGGACTAGCGGGAGCTATGAGCAGTTCTTC. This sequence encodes CASSQGTSGSYEQFF.

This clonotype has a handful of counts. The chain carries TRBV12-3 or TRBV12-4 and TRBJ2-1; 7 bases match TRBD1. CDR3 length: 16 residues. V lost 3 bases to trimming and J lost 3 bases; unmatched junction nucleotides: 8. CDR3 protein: CASSFRTGPFYNEQFF. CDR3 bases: TGTGCCAGCAGTTTTAGGACAGGTCCCTTCTACAATGAGCAGTTCTTC.

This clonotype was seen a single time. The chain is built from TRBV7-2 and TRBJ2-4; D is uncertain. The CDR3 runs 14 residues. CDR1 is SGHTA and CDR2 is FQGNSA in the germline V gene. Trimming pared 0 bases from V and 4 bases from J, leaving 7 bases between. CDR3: CASSLASAKNIQYF. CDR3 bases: TGTGCCAGCAGCTTAGCCAGTGCTAAAAACATTCAGTACTTC.

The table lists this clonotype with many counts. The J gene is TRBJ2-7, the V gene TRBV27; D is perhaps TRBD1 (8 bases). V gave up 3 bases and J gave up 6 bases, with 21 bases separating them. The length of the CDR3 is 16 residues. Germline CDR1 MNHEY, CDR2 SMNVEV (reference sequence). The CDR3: CASSFDSTGGETEQYF. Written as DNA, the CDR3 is TGTGCCAGCAGTTTCGACTCTACAGGGGGGGAGACCGAGCAGTACTTC.

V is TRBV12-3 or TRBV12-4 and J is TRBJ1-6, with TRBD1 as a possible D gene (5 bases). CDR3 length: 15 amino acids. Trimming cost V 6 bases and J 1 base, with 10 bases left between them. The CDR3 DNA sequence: TGTGCCAGCAGCCCGGGGGGTTCCTATAATTCACCCCTCCACTTT. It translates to CASSPGGSYNSPLHF.

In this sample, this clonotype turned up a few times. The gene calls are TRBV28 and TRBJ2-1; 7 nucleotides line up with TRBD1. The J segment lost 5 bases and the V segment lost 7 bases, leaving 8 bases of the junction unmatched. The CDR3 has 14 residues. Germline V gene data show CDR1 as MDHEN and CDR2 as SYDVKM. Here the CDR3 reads CASKVPGQHNEQFF. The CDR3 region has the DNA TGTGCCAGCAAAGTTCCGGGACAGCACAATGAGCAGTTCTTC.

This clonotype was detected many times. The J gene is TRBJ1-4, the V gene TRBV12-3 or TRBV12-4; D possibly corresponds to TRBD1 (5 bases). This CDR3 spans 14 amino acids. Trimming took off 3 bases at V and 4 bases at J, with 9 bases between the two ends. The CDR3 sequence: CASSFRVGNEKLFF. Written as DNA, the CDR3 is TGTGCCAGCAGTTTCAGGGTGGGTAATGAAAAACTGTTTTTT.

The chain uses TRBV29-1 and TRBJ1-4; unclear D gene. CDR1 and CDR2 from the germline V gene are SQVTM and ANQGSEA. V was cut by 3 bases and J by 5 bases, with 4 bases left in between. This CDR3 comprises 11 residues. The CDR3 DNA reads TGCAGCGTTGATAGGAATGAAAAACTGTTTTTT. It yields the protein CSVDRNEKLFF.

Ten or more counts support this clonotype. CDR3 loop: CSEGGGGSNNEQFF. CDR3 sequence (DNA): TGCAGCGAAGGGGGGGGAGGGTCCAACAATGAGCAGTTCTTC. The chain carries TRBV29-1 and TRBJ2-1; perhaps TRBD2 as D (7 bases). The length of the CDR3 is 14 residues. V was pared by 7 bases and J by 5 bases, with 18 bases between. Germline V gives CDR1 SQVTM, CDR2 ANQGSEA.

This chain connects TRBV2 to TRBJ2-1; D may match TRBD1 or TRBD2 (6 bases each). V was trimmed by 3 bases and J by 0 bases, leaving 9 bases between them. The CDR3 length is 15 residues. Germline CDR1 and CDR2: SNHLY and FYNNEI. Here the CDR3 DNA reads TGTGCCAGCAGTGAGGAGGGGGGCTCCTACAATGAGCAGTTCTTC. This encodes CASSEEGGSYNEQFF.

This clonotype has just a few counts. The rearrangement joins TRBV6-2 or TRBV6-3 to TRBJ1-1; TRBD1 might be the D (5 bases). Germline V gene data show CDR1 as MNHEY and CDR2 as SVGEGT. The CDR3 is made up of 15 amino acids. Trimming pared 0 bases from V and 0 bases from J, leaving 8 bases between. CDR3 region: CASSYSKGMNTEAFF. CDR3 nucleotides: TGTGCCAGCAGTTACTCTAAGGGGATGAACACTGAAGCTTTCTTT.

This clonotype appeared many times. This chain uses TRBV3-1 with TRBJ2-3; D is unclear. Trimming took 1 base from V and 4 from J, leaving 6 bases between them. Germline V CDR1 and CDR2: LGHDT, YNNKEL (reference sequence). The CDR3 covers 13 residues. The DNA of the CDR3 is TGTGCCAGCAGCCAAGGAGCAGCAGATACGCAGTATTTT. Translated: CASSQGAADTQYF.

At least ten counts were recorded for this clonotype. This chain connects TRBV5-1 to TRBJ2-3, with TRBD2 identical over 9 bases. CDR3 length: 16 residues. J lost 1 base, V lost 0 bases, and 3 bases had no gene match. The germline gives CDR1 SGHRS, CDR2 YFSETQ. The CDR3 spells CASSLGLAGRTDTQYF. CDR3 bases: TGCGCCAGCAGCTTGGGTCTAGCGGGGCGCACAGATACGCAGTATTTT.

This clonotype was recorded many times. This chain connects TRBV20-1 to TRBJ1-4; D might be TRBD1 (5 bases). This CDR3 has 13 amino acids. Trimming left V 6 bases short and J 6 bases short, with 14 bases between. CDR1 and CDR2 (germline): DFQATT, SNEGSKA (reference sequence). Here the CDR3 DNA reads TGCAGTGCCACCGGGACCGACCATGAAAAACTGTTTTTT. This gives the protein CSATGTDHEKLFF.

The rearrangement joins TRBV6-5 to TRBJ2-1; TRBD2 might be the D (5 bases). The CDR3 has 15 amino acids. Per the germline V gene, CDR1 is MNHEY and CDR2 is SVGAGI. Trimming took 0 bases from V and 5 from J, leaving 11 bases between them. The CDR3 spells CASSYSGRGNNEQFF. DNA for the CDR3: TGTGCCAGCAGTTACTCGGGTAGAGGGAACAATGAGCAGTTCTTC.

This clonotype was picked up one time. CDR3 residues: CASSPRVPRPGNTIYF. The CDR3 DNA follows: TGTGCCAGCAGCCCCCGAGTACCCCGGCCTGGAAACACCATATATTTT. The chain recombines TRBV13 with TRBJ1-3; the D is unclear. V was cut by 5 bases and J by 2 bases, with 16 bases left in between. From germline, CDR1 is PRHDT and CDR2 FYEKMQ (reference sequence). The CDR3 runs to 16 residues.